This TCR beta chain was recorded in a study of blood T cell repertoires in COVID-19. Study in general: Samples representing acute and convalescent COVID-19 were sourced from the United States, Italy and Spain. The analysed material was cDNA or gDNA that came from T cells, B-cell-depleted T cells, or PBMCs.

Authors' processing steps: Counts of nucleated cells, estimated from reference gene primer amplification, were obtained. Profiled with immunoSEQ multiplex PCR; TCRdb holds only in-frame clones, not every one. V and J calls and clone size are those listed in that table; D and trimming were worked out from the DNA. The top ten hold 9.5% to 15% of the sample, which has roughly 120,000 clones, more than 80% seen once. The CDR3 loop spans 12 amino acids. Between the trimmed V and J ends, which lost 2 bases and 7 bases, there was a span of 11 bases. Germline V gene lookup returns CDR1 GTSNPN and CDR2 SVGIG (reference sequence).

Input material: peripheral blood. The chain joins TRBV30 to TRBJ1-2; tentative D call: TRBD1 (6 bases). The clonotype was recovered from a woman aged 55 to 70 with acute or convalescent COVID-19. CDR3 amino acids: CAWSTGQSGYTF. CDR3 DNA: TGTGCCTGGAGTACGGGACAAAGTGGCTACACCTTC.